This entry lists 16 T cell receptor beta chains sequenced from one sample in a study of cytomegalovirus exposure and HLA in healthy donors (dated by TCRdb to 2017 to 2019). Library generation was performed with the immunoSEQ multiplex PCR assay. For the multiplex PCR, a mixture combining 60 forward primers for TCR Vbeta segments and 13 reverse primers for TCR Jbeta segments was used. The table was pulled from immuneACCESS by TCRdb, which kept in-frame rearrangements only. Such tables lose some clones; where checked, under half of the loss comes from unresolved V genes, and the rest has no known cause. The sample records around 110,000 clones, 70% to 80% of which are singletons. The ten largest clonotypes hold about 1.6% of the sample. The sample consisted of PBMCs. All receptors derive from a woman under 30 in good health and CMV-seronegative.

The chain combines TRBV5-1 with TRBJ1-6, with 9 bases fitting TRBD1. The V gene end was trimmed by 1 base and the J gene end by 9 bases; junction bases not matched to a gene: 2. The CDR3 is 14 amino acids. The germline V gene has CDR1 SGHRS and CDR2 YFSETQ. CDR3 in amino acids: CASSLTGGVSPLHF. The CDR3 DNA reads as TGCGCCAGCAGCTTGACAGGGGGCGTTTCACCCCTCCACTTT.

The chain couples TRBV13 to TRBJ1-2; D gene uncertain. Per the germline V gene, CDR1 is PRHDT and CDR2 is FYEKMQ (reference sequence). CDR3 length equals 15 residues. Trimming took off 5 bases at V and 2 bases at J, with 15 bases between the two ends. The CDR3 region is CASSVEAQVNYGYTF. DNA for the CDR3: TGTGCCAGCAGCGTCGAGGCACAAGTAAACTATGGCTACACCTTC.

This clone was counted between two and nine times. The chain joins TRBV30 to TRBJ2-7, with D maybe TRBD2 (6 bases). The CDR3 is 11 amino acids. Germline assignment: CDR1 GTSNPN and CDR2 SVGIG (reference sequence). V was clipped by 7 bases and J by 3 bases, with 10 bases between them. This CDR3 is CALAVNYEQYF. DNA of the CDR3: TGTGCCTTAGCGGTAAACTACGAGCAGTACTTC.

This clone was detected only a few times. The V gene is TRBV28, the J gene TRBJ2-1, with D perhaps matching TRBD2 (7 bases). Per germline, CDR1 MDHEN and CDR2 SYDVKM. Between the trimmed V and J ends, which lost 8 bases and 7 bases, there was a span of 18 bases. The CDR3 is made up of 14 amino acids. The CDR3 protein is CASWGGALNNEQFF. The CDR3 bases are TGTGCCAGCTGGGGGGGGGCCCTGAATAATGAGCAGTTCTTC.

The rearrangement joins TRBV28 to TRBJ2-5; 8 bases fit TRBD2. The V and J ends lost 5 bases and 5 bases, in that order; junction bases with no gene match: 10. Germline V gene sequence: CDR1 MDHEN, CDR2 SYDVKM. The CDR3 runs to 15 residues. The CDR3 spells CASSPLGRGVETQYF. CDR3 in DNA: TGTGCCAGCAGTCCCCTCGGGCGGGGGGTGGAGACCCAGTACTTC. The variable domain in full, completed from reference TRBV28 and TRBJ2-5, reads DVKVTQSSRYLVKRTGEKVFLECVQDMDHENMFWYRQDPGLGLRLIYFSYDVKMKEKGDIPEGYSVSREKKERFSLILESASTNQTSMYLCASSPLGRGVETQYFGPGTRLLVL.

In nucleotides, the CDR3 is TGTGCCAGCAATACGGAACAGGGGAACACCGGGGAGCTGTTTTTT. Translated, it gives CASNTEQGNTGELFF. The chain recombines TRBV6-1 with TRBJ2-2; D possibly corresponds to TRBD1 (6 bases). Deletions cut 7 bases from V and 1 base from J, with 13 bases between. Germline V gene data show CDR1 as MNHNS and CDR2 as SASEGT. The CDR3 totals 15 residues.

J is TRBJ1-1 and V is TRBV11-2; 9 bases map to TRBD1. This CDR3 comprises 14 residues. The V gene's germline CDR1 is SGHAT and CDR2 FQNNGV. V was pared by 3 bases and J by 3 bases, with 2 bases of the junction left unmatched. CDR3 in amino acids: CASSFGTGYTEAFF. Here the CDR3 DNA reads TGTGCCAGCAGCTTCGGGACAGGGTACACTGAAGCTTTCTTT.

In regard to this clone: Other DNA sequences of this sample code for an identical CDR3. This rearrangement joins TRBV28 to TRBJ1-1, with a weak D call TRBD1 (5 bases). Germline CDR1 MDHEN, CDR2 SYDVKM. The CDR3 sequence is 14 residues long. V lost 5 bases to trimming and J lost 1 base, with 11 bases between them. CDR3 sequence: CASSPGTENTEAFF. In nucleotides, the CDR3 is TGTGCCAGCAGTCCCGGGACTGAGAACACTGAAGCTTTCTTT.

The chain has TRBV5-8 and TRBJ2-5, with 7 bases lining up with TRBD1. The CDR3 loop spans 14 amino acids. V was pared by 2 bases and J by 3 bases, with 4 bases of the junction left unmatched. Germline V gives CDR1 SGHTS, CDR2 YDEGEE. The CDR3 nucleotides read TGTGCCAGCAGCTTTCCGGGACAGAAAGAGACCCAGTACTTC. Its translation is CASSFPGQKETQYF.

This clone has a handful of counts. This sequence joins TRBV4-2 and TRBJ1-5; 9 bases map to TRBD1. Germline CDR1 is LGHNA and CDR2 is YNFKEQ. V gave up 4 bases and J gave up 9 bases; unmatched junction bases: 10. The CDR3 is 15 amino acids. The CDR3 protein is CASSREGQGQGPQHF. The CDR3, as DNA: TGTGCCAGCAGCCGGGAGGGACAGGGCCAGGGGCCCCAGCATTTT.

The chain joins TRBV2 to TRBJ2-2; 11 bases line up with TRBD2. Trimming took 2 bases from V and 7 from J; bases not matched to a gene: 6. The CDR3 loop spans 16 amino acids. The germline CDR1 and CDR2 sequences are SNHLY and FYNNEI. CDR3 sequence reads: CASSESTSGGIGELFF. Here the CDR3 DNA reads TGTGCCAGCAGTGAAAGTACTAGCGGGGGCATCGGGGAGCTGTTTTTT. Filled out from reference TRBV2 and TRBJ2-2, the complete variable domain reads EPEVTQTPSHQVTQMGQEVILRCVPISNHLYFYWYRQILGQKVEFLVSFYNNEISEKSEIFDDQFSVERPDGSNFTLKIRSTKLEDSAMYFCASSESTSGGIGELFFGEGSRLTVL.

The CDR3 bases are TGCGCCAGCAGCCAAGATTTGGGCCTAGCACTCTACGAGCAGTACTTC. Its protein product is CASSQDLGLALYEQYF. V is TRBV4-1 and J is TRBJ2-7, with D maybe TRBD2 (5 bases). Germline lookup yields CDR1 MGHRA and CDR2 YSYEKL. V was shortened by 0 bases and J by 3 bases, with 15 bases between the two germline ends. This CDR3 has 16 amino acids.

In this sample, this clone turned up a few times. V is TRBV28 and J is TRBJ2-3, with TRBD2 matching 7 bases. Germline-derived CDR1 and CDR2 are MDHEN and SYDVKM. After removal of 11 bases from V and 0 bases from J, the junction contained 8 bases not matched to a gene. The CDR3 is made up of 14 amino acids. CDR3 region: CAVGGGASTDTQYF. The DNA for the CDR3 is TGTGCCGTGGGGGGGGGAGCTAGCACAGATACGCAGTATTTT. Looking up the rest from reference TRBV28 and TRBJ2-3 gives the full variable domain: DVKVTQSSRYLVKRTGEKVFLECVQDMDHENMFWYRQDPGLGLRLIYFSYDVKMKEKGDIPEGYSVSREKKERFSLILESASTNQTSMYLCAVGGGASTDTQYFGPGTRLTVL.

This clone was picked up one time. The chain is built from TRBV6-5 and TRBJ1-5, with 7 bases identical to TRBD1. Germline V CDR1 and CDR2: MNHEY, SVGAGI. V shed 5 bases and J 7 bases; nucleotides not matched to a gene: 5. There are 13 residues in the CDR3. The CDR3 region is CASSPRDRQPQHF. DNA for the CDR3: TGTGCCAGCAGTCCTAGGGACAGACAGCCCCAGCATTTT.

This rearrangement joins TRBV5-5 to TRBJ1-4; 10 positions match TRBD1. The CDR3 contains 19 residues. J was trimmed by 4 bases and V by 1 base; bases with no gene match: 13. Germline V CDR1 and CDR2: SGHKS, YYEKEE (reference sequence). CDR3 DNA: TGTGCCAGCAGCTTGAAGATACGGTGGGGACAGGGGAATAATGAAAAACTGTTTTTT. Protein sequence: CASSLKIRWGQGNNEKLFF.

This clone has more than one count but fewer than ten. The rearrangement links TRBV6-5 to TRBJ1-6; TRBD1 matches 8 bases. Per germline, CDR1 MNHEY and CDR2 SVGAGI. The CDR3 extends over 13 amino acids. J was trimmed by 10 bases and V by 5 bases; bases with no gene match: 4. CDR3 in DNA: TGTGCCAGCAGTATACAGGGGGGCTCACCCCTCCACTTT. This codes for CASSIQGGSPLHF.